Below, one T cell receptor (beta chain) is given with its context. CDR1 and CDR2 (germline): MDHEN, SYDVKM. The CDR3 has 15 residues. V lost 1 base and J lost 9; bases outside the gene matches: 6. Seattle's cohort entered during active infection and was followed longitudinally. The sample originates from a study of blood T cell repertoires in COVID-19. Study at large: The samples span acute and convalescent COVID-19 from the United States, Italy and Spain. PBMCs, B-cell-depleted T cells, or T cells were the source of the cDNA or gDNA that made up the material.

Assay: immunoSEQ multiplex PCR; the TCRdb copy retains only in-frame clones and omits some. The repertoire consists of more than 200,000 clones, with around 86% occurring once and the leading ten covering roughly 4.9%. Sequenced input: peripheral blood. The TCR originated in a woman aged 55 to 70 with COVID-19, enrolled during active disease. The chain combines TRBV28 with TRBJ2-1; 10 nucleotides match TRBD2. CDR3 region: CASSLSAGGPGEQFF. CDR3 in DNA: TGTGCCAGCAGTTTATCAGCGGGAGGGCCTGGTGAGCAGTTCTTC.